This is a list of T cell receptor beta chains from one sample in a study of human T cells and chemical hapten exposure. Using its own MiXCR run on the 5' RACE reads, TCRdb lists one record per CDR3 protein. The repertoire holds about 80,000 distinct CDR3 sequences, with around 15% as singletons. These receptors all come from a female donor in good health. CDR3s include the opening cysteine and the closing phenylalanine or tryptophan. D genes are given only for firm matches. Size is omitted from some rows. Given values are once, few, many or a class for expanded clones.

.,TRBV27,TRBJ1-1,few,TGTGCCAGCAGTCCCTCACGACCAAGGGGGGGGGCTTTCTTT,CASSPSRPRGGAFF
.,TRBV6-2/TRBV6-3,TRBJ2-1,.,TGTGCCAGCAGGACGGGACCTGAGATGTTCTTC,CASRTGPEMFF
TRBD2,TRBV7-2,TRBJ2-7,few,TGTGCCAGCAGCTTAGTAGACGGAGCGGGGGCCTCCTACGAGCAGTACTTC,CASSLVDGAGASYEQYF
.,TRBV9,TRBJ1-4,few,TGTGCCAGCAGCTTCAGACGTTGTGAAAAACTGTTTTTT,CASSFRRCEKLFF
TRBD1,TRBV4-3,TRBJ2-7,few,TGCGCCAGCAGCCAAGGGGACAGGGGGCCCTACGAGCAGTACTTC,CASSQGDRGPYEQYF
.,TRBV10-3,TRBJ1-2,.,TGTGCCATCAGTGCGCGGGGAGAAGCTAACTATGGCTACACCTTC,CAISARGEANYGYTF
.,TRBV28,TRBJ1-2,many,TGTGCCAGCAGTTTAAGGTTGTACGGCTACACCTTC,CASSLRLYGYTF
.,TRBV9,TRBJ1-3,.,TGTGCCAGCAGCGTTTCCGGAAACACCATATATTTT,CASSVSGNTIYF
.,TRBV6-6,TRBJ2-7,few,TGTGCCAGCATCTCCGGGACGGAGAACTACGAGCAGTACTTC,CASISGTENYEQYF
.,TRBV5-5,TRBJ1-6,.,TGTGCCAGCAGCCCGCAGGGAAATTCACCCCTCCACTTT,CASSPQGNSPLHF
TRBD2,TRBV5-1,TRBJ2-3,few,TGCGCCAGCAGCTTGGGTACTAGCGGGAGTTTGACAGATACGCAGTATTTT,CASSLGTSGSLTDTQYF
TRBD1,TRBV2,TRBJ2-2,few,TGTGCCGGTGACAGGGTACGCGCCGGGGAGCTGTTTTTT,CAGDRVRAGELFF
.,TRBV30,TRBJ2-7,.,TGTGCCTGGAGTCAGGGTTTCTCCTACGAGCAGTACTTC,CAWSQGFSYEQYF
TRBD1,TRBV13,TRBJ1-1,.,TGTGCCAGCAGCTTAGGTCGGACAGGTGGAAAAGGAGCTTTCTTT,CASSLGRTGGKGAFF
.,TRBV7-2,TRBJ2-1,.,TGTGCCAGCAGCTTAGAAGGTGGGATAGTAGCGGCTAATAATGAGCAGTTCTTC,CASSLEGGIVAANNEQFF
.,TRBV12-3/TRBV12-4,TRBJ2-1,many,TGTGCCAGCAGACGGGGGGGACAGGGCTTCGATGAGCAGTTCTTC,CASRRGGQGFDEQFF
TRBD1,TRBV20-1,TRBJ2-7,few,TGCAGTGCTAGAGATTTCAGGGGGCCCGACGAGCAGTACTTC,CSARDFRGPDEQYF
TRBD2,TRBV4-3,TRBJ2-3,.,TGCGCCAGCAGCCAAGGTCCAGCGGGGGGTACCCAATTCACAGTTACGCAGTATTTT,CASSQGPAGGTQFTVTQYF
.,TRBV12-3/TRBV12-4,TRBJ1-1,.,TGTGCCAGCAGGCCGGGCCCGCGGGACACTGAAGCTTTCTTT,CASRPGPRDTEAFF
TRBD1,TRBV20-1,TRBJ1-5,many,TGCAGTGCTGACCGGACAGGGGTAAGCAATCAGCCCCAGCATTTT,CSADRTGVSNQPQHF
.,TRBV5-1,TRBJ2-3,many,TGCGCCAGCAGCTTGGAAGGGGGAGATACGCAGTATTTT,CASSLEGGDTQYF
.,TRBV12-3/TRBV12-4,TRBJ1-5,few,TGTGCCAGCAGTGTGGGAGGTGATCAGCCCCAGCATTTT,CASSVGGDQPQHF
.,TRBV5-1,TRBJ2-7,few,TGCGCCAGCAGCCTAGATATCTACGAGCAGTACTTC,CASSLDIYEQYF
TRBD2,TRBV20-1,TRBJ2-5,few,TGCAGTGCGCCGACTAGCGGGAGCTCGATAGAGACCCAGTACTTC,CSAPTSGSSIETQYF
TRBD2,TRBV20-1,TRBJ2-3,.,TGCAGTGCTAGAGATTGGCGACTAGCGGAAATCACAGATACGCAGTATTTT,CSARDWRLAEITDTQYF
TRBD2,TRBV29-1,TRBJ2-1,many,TGCAGCGTTACCGAGACTAGCGGATACAATGAGCAGTTCTTC,CSVTETSGYNEQFF
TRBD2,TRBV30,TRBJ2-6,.,TGTGCCCGGGAAGGAGAGCGGGGGGGCTCTGGGGCCAACGTCCTGACTTTC,CAREGERGGSGANVLTF
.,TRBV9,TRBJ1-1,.,TGTGCCAGCAGCACCGACGTGAACACTGAAGCTTTCTTT,CASSTDVNTEAFF
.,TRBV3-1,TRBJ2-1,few,TGTGCCAGCAGCCAGCTCGGGGTCCCTAGGTTCTTC,CASSQLGVPRFF
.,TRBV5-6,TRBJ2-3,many,TGTGCCAGCAGCTTGAAAGGCACAGATACGCAGTATTTT,CASSLKGTDTQYF